Reported below is one T cell receptor beta chain. Its antigen is still unknown. Between the trimmed V and J ends, which lost 5 bases and 5 bases, there was a span of 17 bases. Germline CDR1 is KGHDR and CDR2 is SFDVKD. The CDR3 spans 16 residues. These data are taken from a study of T cell responses to AZD1222 COVID-19 vaccine. The study's findings and limits: Per reports, nearly half of all spike-specific TCRs target regions that are unmutated in variants.

Data came from immunoSEQ multiplex PCR; TCRdb stores just in-frame clones and leaves some out. The data hold 140,000 to 150,000 clones, with 90% to 95% observed a single time. The origin of this receptor is an adult who had recovered from COVID-19. The genes are TRBV24-1 and TRBJ2-2, with D maybe TRBD2 (5 bases). The starting material was peripheral blood, obtained after recovery from COVID-19. CDR3 sequence (DNA): TGTGCCACCAGTGTAGCAGGCCTACCGGGGACCGGGGAGCTGTTTTTT. Amino acid sequence: CATSVAGLPGTGELFF.